This T cell receptor beta chain was sequenced during a study of blood T cell repertoires in COVID-19. Whole-study context: Sites in the United States, Italy and Spain provided acute and convalescent COVID-19 samples.

This clone was seen a handful of times. Different DNA sequences within this sample yield the same CDR3. Losses at the gene ends were 5 bases for V and 5 bases for J; bases not matched to a gene: 5. CDR3 length: 13 amino acids. Germline V gives CDR1 SEHNR, CDR2 FQNEAQ (reference sequence). Enrolment of Seattle patients took place during active infection, and they were followed longitudinally. How the authors handled the data: From reference gene primer amplification, estimates of nucleated cell counts were derived. The assay was immunoSEQ multiplex PCR, and TCRdb's table has in-frame clones only and misses some. The V and J calls and clone size were taken over from that table, and D and trimming were inferred from the DNA. The sample has 200,000 to 250,000 clones; approximately 80% are singletons.

The rearrangement links TRBV7-9 to TRBJ1-2, with 7 positions matching TRBD1. The material sequenced was peripheral blood. The receptor comes from a woman aged 80 or over with COVID-19, enrolled during active disease. The CDR3, as DNA: TGTGCCAGCAGCCCCGGGACAGATTATGGCTACACCTTC. Translated: CASSPGTDYGYTF.